This T cell receptor beta chain originates from a study of T cells after yellow fever vaccination. TCRdb itself ran the 5' RACE reads through MiXCR, one entry per CDR3 protein. In the table there are 130,000 or so distinct CDR3 sequences, roughly 15% of which are singletons. Details on this clonotype: The antigen remains unidentified.

General study findings and limits: A large majority of primary-vaccination clones showed up again after the booster (around 95% CD4, roughly 88% CD8).

V lost 5 bases and J 10 bases, leaving 18 bases between the germline ends. The germline V gene has CDR1 SGHAT and CDR2 FQNNGV. This CDR3 contains 14 residues. This TCR came from a man younger than 35 who received the YFV17D yellow fever vaccine. This chain connects TRBV11-2 to TRBJ1-5; possibly TRBD1 for D (5 bases). Specimen: CD8+ T cells sorted from PBMCs, collected 5 days after the yellow fever booster vaccination. The CDR3 loop reads CASSPETAPGPQHF. The CDR3 DNA sequence: TGTGCCAGCAGCCCGGAGACAGCCCCAGGACCCCAGCATTTT.